This T cell receptor (beta chain) was obtained from a study of T-cell reconstitution after alpha-beta-depleted transplantation in children. Study conclusions and caveats: Several hundred graft clones that had expanded were reportedly the source of alpha-beta T cells about two months after transplant.

This clonotype has a count of ten or more. Its antigen is not known. Unique molecular identifiers were incorporated into the prepared TCRbeta library. TCRdb itself ran the PCR reads through MiXCR, one entry per CDR3 protein. Of nearly 250,000 distinct CDR3 sequences listed, approximately 8.9% are singletons. The V end was cut by 1 base, the J end by 2 bases, with 11 bases between. The CDR3 spans 15 residues. From germline, CDR1 is LGHNA and CDR2 YNFKEQ. This chain links TRBV4-2 with TRBJ1-1; D gene ambiguous. The sample consisted of PBMCs, mostly from graft donor cells, taken 180 days after TCRalphabeta/CD19-depleted stem cell transplant. This clonotype was obtained from a male patient younger than 18 who had a stem cell transplant for acute lymphoblastic leukemia, so the T cells may come from the graft donor. CDR3: CASSQVSSTNTEAFF. The CDR3 DNA reads as TGTGCCAGCAGCCAAGTTTCTTCTACCAACACTGAAGCTTTCTTT.